A selection of T cell receptor beta chains follows, all from one sample in a study of shared clonotypes between healthy human individuals. Some clones are missing from TCRdb's copy, which holds only in-frame ones; the method was immunoSEQ multiplex PCR. The sample lists roughly 2,300,000 clones; under 95% were seen once. Sequencing used naive CD4+ T cells from PBMCs. The source of these receptors is a man aged 18-30 years in good health. Some clones in this sample may be carry-over from other donors' samples. The CDR3 runs from the conserved cysteine through the conserved F or W. Only some rows state a clone size, as once, few, many or a class for expanded clones.

size: .
J: TRBJ1-1
V: TRBV5-1
CDR3: CASSLGGPTGRTEAFF

size: .
J: TRBJ2-7
V: TRBV5-1
CDR3: CASSLETGGDHEQYF

size: .
J: TRBJ2-3
V: TRBV5-1
CDR3: CASSLLGRPGTDTQYF

size: .
J: TRBJ2-4
V: TRBV5-8
CDR3: CASSLVLAKNIQYF

size: .
J: TRBJ2-2
V: TRBV2
CDR3: CASSPLAGAGELFF

size: .
J: TRBJ1-3
V: TRBV23-1
CDR3: CASTSNCNTIYF

size: .
J: TRBJ2-3
V: TRBV29-1
CDR3: CSVASRFSDTQYF

size: .
J: TRBJ2-5
V: TRBV29-1
CDR3: CSVTGRETQYF

size: few
J: TRBJ1-5
V: TRBV5-5
CDR3: CASSLDGDPNQPQHF

size: .
J: TRBJ2-5
V: TRBV9
CDR3: CASSVRPGQGGETQYF

size: .
J: TRBJ2-1
V: TRBV5-1
CDR3: CASSQLGGVNEQFF

size: once
J: TRBJ1-1
V: TRBV28
CDR3: CASRNQGSRNTEAFF

size: .
J: TRBJ2-7
V: TRBV7-9
CDR3: CASSYPGGANYEQYF

size: .
J: TRBJ2-3
V: TRBV7-9
CDR3: CASSSGLAGVDTQYF

size: .
J: TRBJ2-6
V: TRBV5-1
CDR3: CASSLSTGAGANVLTF

size: .
J: TRBJ1-1
V: TRBV29-1
CDR3: CSARQGSQNTEAFF

size: .
J: TRBJ2-5
V: TRBV7-2
CDR3: CASSLLAGVAETQYF

size: .
J: TRBJ2-3
V: TRBV28
CDR3: CASSFTRGTDTQYF

size: .
J: TRBJ2-7
V: TRBV4-1
CDR3: CASSRPTSGHYEQYF

size: .
J: TRBJ1-2
V: TRBV9
CDR3: CASSVDGGQGGYTF

size: .
J: TRBJ2-7
V: TRBV20-1
CDR3: CSAPRKGEQYF

size: .
J: TRBJ1-3
V: TRBV5-1
CDR3: CASSTQGATGNTIYF

size: once
J: TRBJ1-4
V: TRBV28
CDR3: CASSSPGHGEKLFF

size: .
J: TRBJ2-6
V: TRBV5-1
CDR3: CASSLGGSGANVLTF

size: .
J: TRBJ2-5
V: TRBV28
CDR3: CASSGETQYF

size: .
J: TRBJ2-7
V: TRBV10-3
CDR3: CAISPGTSGRYEQYF

size: .
J: TRBJ2-3
V: TRBV4-2
CDR3: CASSHLRAGEDTDTQYF

size: .
J: TRBJ2-1
V: TRBV9
CDR3: CASSVGQSSYNEQFF

size: .
J: TRBJ2-7
V: TRBV5-1
CDR3: CASSPQPRADYYEQYF

size: .
J: TRBJ2-1
V: TRBV28
CDR3: CASTPSGRAVNEQFF

size: .
J: TRBJ2-7
V: TRBV5-5
CDR3: CASLSLAGPRSYEQYF

size: .
J: TRBJ2-2
V: TRBV28
CDR3: CASTKGGAWAGELFF

size: once
J: TRBJ2-3
V: TRBV5-1
CDR3: CASSLAVSADTQYF

size: .
J: TRBJ1-6
V: TRBV27
CDR3: CASSSSYRVNSYNSPLHF

size: .
J: TRBJ1-5
V: TRBV7-2
CDR3: CASSLQYSNQPQHF

size: .
J: TRBJ2-1
V: TRBV7-2
CDR3: CASTGTSGFYEQFF

size: .
J: TRBJ2-3
V: TRBV28
CDR3: CASAGGSTDTQYF

size: .
J: TRBJ2-1
V: TRBV18
CDR3: CASSPRTSAPNEQFF